The clone carrying this TCR beta chain was seen only a few times. The antigen is not known. In TCRdb, the 5' RACE reads were re-called with MiXCR into one record per CDR3 protein. This table has under 900,000 distinct CDR3 sequences, about 18% appearing once. This sample is drawn from a study of identical twins. Overall study results and limits: With abundant cord blood beta clonotypes, insertions were fewer; memory repertoires showed no such pattern.

This CDR3 is 13 amino acids long. In germline, CDR1 is SGDLS, CDR2 YYNGEE. Trimming took off 2 bases at V and 2 bases at J, with 7 bases between the two ends. This sample also belongs to another study, concerning T cells expressing NK-cell markers.

The rearrangement links TRBV9 to TRBJ2-5; tentatively, D is TRBD2 (6 bases). The specimen sequenced was PBMCs. The receptor was derived from a woman aged 18-29 years in good health. CDR3 residues: CASSVGTQETQYF. As DNA, the CDR3 is TGTGCCAGCAGCGTCGGGACTCAAGAGACCCAGTACTTC.